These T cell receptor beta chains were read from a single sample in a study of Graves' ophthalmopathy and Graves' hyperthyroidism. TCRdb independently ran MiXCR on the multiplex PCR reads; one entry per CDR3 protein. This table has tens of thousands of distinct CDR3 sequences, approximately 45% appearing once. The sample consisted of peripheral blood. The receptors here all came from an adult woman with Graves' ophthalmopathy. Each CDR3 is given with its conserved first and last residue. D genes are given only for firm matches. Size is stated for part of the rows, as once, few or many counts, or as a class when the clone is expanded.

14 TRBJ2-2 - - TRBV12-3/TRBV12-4 CASSLIGDTGELFF TGTGCCAGCAGTTTAATAGGGGACACCGGGGAGCTGTTTTTT
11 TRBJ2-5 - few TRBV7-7 CASTTGETQYF TGTGCTAGCACCACAGGGGAGACCCAGTACTTC
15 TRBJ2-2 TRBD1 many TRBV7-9 CASRPRQGAGGELFF TGTGCCAGCAGACCCCGACAGGGGGCTGGCGGGGAGCTGTTTTTT
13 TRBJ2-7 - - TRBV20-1 CTEEIGGTYEQYF TGCACTGAAGAGATCGGGGGCACCTACGAGCAGTACTTC
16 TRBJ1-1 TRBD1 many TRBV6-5 CASSYRRGGLNTEAFF TGTGCCAGCAGTTACCGCAGGGGGGGTCTTAACACTGAAGCTTTCTTT
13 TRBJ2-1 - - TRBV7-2 CASSLAGGDTQFF TGTGCCAGCAGCTTAGCCGGGGGCGATACGCAGTTCTTC
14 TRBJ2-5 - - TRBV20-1 CSARKTGRGDTQCF TGCAGTGCTAGAAAGACAGGGAGGGGAGATACGCAGTGCTTC
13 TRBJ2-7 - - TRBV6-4 CASLWGAGAEQYF TGTGCCAGCCTTTGGGGGGCGGGGGCCGAGCAGTACTTC
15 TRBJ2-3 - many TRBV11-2 CASSLDGSGTDTQYF TGTGCCAGCAGCTTAGACGGGAGCGGCACAGATACGCAGTATTTT
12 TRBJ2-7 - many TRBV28 CASSSQGDEQYF TGTGCCAGCAGTTCCCAGGGCGACGAGCAGTACTTC
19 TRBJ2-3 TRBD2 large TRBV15 CATSRALGTSGTGTDTQYF TGTGCCACCAGCAGAGCTCTTGGGACTAGCGGGACCGGCACAGATACGCAGTATTTT
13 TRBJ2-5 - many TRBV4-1 CASSRRAGETQYF TGCGCCAGCAGCCGGAGGGCCGGGGAGACCCAGTACTTC
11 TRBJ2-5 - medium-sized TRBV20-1 CSARRMETQYF TGCAGTGCTAGACGTATGGAGACCCAGTACTTC
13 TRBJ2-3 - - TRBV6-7 CASSYSTKHTQYF TGTGCCAGCAGTTACTCGACTAAGCATACGCAGTATTTT
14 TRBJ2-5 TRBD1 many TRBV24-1 CATSDTGGEETQYF TGTGCCACCAGTGATACAGGGGGCGAAGAGACCCAGTACTTC
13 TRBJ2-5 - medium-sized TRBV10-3 CAISPDIGETQYF TGTGCCATCAGTCCTGACATCGGGGAGACCCAGTACTTC
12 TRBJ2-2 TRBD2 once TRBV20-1 CSAPGLAGGLFF TGCAGTGCCCCTGGGCTAGCGGGAGGGCTGTTTTTT